This T cell receptor beta chain was observed in a study of blood T cell repertoires in COVID-19. CDR1 and CDR2 (germline): MNHEY, SVGAGI. V lost 6 bases and J 3 bases, leaving 16 bases between the germline ends. The CDR3 is 15 amino acids. TCRdb's copy holds only in-frame clones and misses some; the assay was immunoSEQ multiplex PCR. The sample holds fewer than 500,000 clones; roughly 87% are singletons and the top ten take under 2.5%. The clonotype originates from a young woman with acute COVID-19. V gene TRBV6-5 combines with J gene TRBJ2-3, with TRBD2 as a possible D gene (6 bases). Sequenced input: PBMCs or T cells enriched from blood (not recorded which). Here the CDR3 DNA reads TGTGCCAGCAGCCGGGACTTACGCTTAACAGATACGCAGTATTTT. Protein: CASSRDLRLTDTQYF.